These 18 T cell receptor beta chains came from one sample sequenced in a study of blood T cell repertoires in COVID-19. Repertoires were generated with immunoSEQ multiplex PCR, while TCRdb's copy carries only in-frame clones and drops some. The data show approximately 200,000 clones, 75% to 90% seen once. Sequenced input: PBMCs or T cells enriched from blood (not recorded which). The source is a woman aged 25 to 39 who had been exposed to COVID-19.

This chain connects TRBV5-6 to TRBJ1-1, with unresolved D. Germline V gene data show CDR1 as SGHDT and CDR2 as YYEEEE. V was clipped by 7 bases and J by 0 bases, with 4 bases between them. The CDR3 is 11 residues long. CDR3 nucleotide sequence: TGTGCCAGCTCCGTGAACACTGAAGCTTTCTTT. Its protein product is CASSVNTEAFF.

V gene TRBV9 combines with J gene TRBJ1-3, with TRBD1 matching over 8 bases. V shed 8 bases, J shed 2 bases, and the junction held 3 bases outside the gene matches. The length of the CDR3 is 13 residues. Germline CDR1 is SGDLS and CDR2 is YYNGEE. The CDR3 protein is CASTGGAGNTIYF. Written as DNA, the CDR3 is TGTGCCAGTACAGGGGGAGCTGGAAACACCATATATTTT. Combining the CDR3 with reference TRBV9 and TRBJ1-3 gives the whole variable domain DSGVTQTPKHLITATGQRVTLRCSPRSGDLSVYWYQQSLDQGLQFLIQYYNGEERAKGNILERFSAQQFPDLHSELNLSSLELGDSALYFCASTGGAGNTIYFGEGSWLTVV.

This sequence joins TRBV4-2 and TRBJ1-1, with D maybe TRBD1 (6 bases). This CDR3 is built from 16 residues. V was shortened by 3 bases and J by 0 bases, with 14 bases between the two germline ends. Germline V gene data show CDR1 as LGHNA and CDR2 as YNFKEQ. CDR3: CASSHAGEGLNTEAFF. CDR3 nucleotides: TGTGCCAGCAGCCACGCAGGGGAGGGTCTGAACACTGAAGCTTTCTTT.

V is TRBV24-1 and J is TRBJ2-1, with 11 bases lining up with TRBD2. The V gene's germline CDR1 is KGHDR and CDR2 SFDVKD. V was clipped by 3 bases and J by 3 bases; unmatched bases: 3. This CDR3 has 16 residues. DNA for the CDR3: TGTGCCACCAGTGATCTTGGACTAGCGGGCTACAATGAGCAGTTCTTC. Translation gives CATSDLGLAGYNEQFF.

The DNA of the CDR3 is TGCGCCAGCCGCATCGGAGACAGGTCTGAGAATTCACCCCTCCACTTT. This encodes CASRIGDRSENSPLHF. The V gene is TRBV5-1, the J gene TRBJ1-6; tentative D call: TRBD1 (6 bases). The V and J ends lost 7 bases and 7 bases respectively, with 21 bases between them. The CDR3 is made up of 16 amino acids. Per the germline V gene, CDR1 is SGHRS and CDR2 is YFSETQ.

The chain couples TRBV9 to TRBJ2-2; TRBD2 matches at 8 bases. The CDR3 covers 15 residues. V shed 2 bases, J shed 2 bases, and the junction held 2 bases outside the gene matches. Germline V gene sequence: CDR1 SGDLS, CDR2 YYNGEE. The CDR3 spells CASSVGGANTGELFF. The CDR3 region has the DNA TGTGCCAGCAGCGTCGGGGGGGCCAACACCGGGGAGCTGTTTTTT.

The chain is built from TRBV30 and TRBJ2-7, with no clear D. This CDR3 has 13 residues. Germline CDR1 is GTSNPN and CDR2 is SVGIG (reference sequence). Trimming cost V 0 bases and J 1 base, with 7 bases left between them. Written as DNA, the CDR3 is TGTGCCTGGAGTGTAGGAGCTTCCTACGAGCAGTACTTC. Translation gives CAWSVGASYEQYF.

The V and J genes are TRBV11-2 and TRBJ2-7; the match to TRBD2 covers 8 bases. This CDR3 region has 14 residues. V shed 2 bases, J shed 4 bases, and the junction held 4 bases outside the gene matches. From germline, CDR1 is SGHAT and CDR2 FQNNGV. Written as DNA, the CDR3 is TGTGCCAGCAGCTTACTGGCGGGGGGATACGAGCAGTACTTC. This encodes CASSLLAGGYEQYF.

As for this clone: The sample carries other DNA sequences with the same CDR3. V gene TRBV3-1 (or the pseudogene TRBV3-2) combines with J gene TRBJ1-3; D is unresolved. Trimming pared 1 base from V and 2 bases from J, leaving 3 bases between. Germline V gene data show CDR1 as LGHDT and CDR2 as YNNKEL (reference sequence). There are 13 residues in the CDR3. This CDR3 is CASSQVTGNTIYF. The CDR3 DNA sequence: TGTGCCAGCAGCCAAGTTACTGGAAACACCATATATTTT.

This chain connects TRBV7-2 to TRBJ2-1; 9 bases are shared with TRBD2. Germline V gives CDR1 SGHTA, CDR2 FQGNSA. This CDR3 contains 15 residues. The V gene end was trimmed by 5 bases and the J gene end by 8 bases; junction bases not matched to a gene: 10. The CDR3 DNA reads as TGTGCCAGCAGCCCGAGGCCTAGCGGGGTCGATGAGCAGTTCTTC. Protein: CASSPRPSGVDEQFF.

This clone was seen more than once but under ten times. The rearrangement joins TRBV18 to TRBJ1-2, with no clear D. CDR1 and CDR2 (germline): KGHSH, LQKENI. This CDR3 region has 14 residues. The germline V and J ends were trimmed by 3 bases and 11 bases, with 19 bases remaining between them. The CDR3 protein is CASSPSQALMVYTF. In DNA, the CDR3 is TGTGCCAGCTCACCTTCTCAGGCCCTTATGGTATACACCTTC.

The chain employs TRBV5-1 and TRBJ1-2; D is possibly TRBD1 (5 bases). The CDR3 is made up of 13 amino acids. V was pared by 0 bases and J by 13 bases, with 16 bases between. CDR1 and CDR2 from the germline V gene are SGHRS and YFSETQ. The CDR3 sequence is CASSLDWGSQVTF. CDR3 nucleotides: TGCGCCAGCAGCTTGGATTGGGGCTCTCAGGTCACCTTC. The whole variable domain, filled in from reference TRBV5-1 and TRBJ1-2, reads KAGVTQTPRYLIKTRGQQVTLSCSPISGHRSVSWYQQTPGQGLQFLFEYFSETQRNKGNFPGRFSGRQFSNSRSEMNVSTLELGDSALYLCASSLDWGSQVTFGSGTRLTVV.

The chain couples TRBV12-5 to TRBJ2-1; a weak D match, TRBD1 (7 bases). Trimming took 0 bases from V and 10 from J, leaving 22 bases between them. The CDR3 has 17 residues. Germline V lookup: CDR1 LGHNT, CDR2 FRNRAP. CDR3 protein: CASGLVWVRRGQQEQFF. CDR3 sequence (DNA): TGTGCTAGTGGTTTGGTATGGGTGCGGAGGGGGCAGCAGGAGCAGTTCTTC.

The chain is built from TRBV29-1 and TRBJ1-4, with 9 bases lining up with TRBD1. Germline V gene lookup returns CDR1 SQVTM and CDR2 ANQGSEA. There are 15 residues in the CDR3. The V segment lost 0 bases and the J segment 3 bases; nucleotides outside the gene matches: 2. This CDR3 is CSVEETGGPNEKLFF. CDR3 nucleotides: TGCAGCGTTGAAGAGACAGGGGGACCTAATGAAAAACTGTTTTTT.

The chain uses TRBV19 and TRBJ1-4; 7 positions agree with TRBD1. Looked up from germline, CDR1 is LNHDA and CDR2 is SQIVND (reference sequence). Trimming cost V 4 bases and J 7 bases; bases outside gene matches: 6. This CDR3 contains 14 residues. CDR3 residues: CASSTTGYGEKLFF. CDR3 nucleotide sequence: TGTGCCAGTAGTACGACAGGGTACGGTGAAAAACTGTTTTTT.

This chain joins TRBV19 and TRBJ2-2, with D unresolved. This CDR3 is 15 amino acids long. V shed 4 bases and J shed 5 bases, with 14 bases lying between them. The V gene's germline CDR1 is LNHDA and CDR2 SQIVND (reference sequence). The CDR3 region has the DNA TGTGCCAGTAGTAATCGCGCCTTAGTGACCGGGGAGCTGTTTTTT. Its translation is CASSNRALVTGELFF.

The V call is TRBV3-1 (or the pseudogene TRBV3-2), the J call TRBJ2-7; the match to TRBD2 covers 14 bases. The V and J ends lost 4 bases and 3 bases, in that order; junction bases with no gene match: 2. CDR3 length: 15 amino acids. Germline CDR1 is LGHDT and CDR2 is YNNKEL (reference sequence). CDR3 DNA: TGTGCCAGCAGCCGAGGACTAGCGGGGGGCTACGAGCAGTACTTC. As protein: CASSRGLAGGYEQYF.

The chain joins TRBV3-1 (or the pseudogene TRBV3-2) to TRBJ2-2, with D maybe TRBD1 (5 bases). CDR1 LGHDT and CDR2 YNNKEL come from the germline V gene (reference sequence). V was shortened by 5 bases and J by 6 bases, with 16 bases between the two germline ends. This CDR3 comprises 15 residues. Here the CDR3 DNA reads TGTGCCAGCAGCGCAACTCACAGGCAACCCGGGGAGCTGTTTTTT. Protein sequence: CASSATHRQPGELFF.